One and the same sample provided the 26 T cell receptor beta chains below, sequenced in a study of post-analysis software for immune sequencing data (dated by TCRdb to about 2015). Library creation used PCR. Data came from an Illumina HiSeq 2500. Unique molecular identifiers were incorporated into TCR beta cDNA libraries to reduce PCR and sequencing biases. TCRdb ran its own pipeline on the public reads, namely fastp trimming at Q25 and MiXCR clone calling, and kept in-frame beta chains. Rows matching on CDR3 protein sequence are summarized as one entry with the most common DNA and genes. Recorded for this sample are about 160,000 distinct CDR3 sequences; about 34% of them occurred a single time. The ten largest clonotypes hold 25% to 35% of the sample. The time point label here, explained by the study, means: second blood draw from one MS patient after hematopoietic stem cell transplantation. The source material was blood, sampled after autologous hematopoietic stem cell transplantation. The receptors originated from a girl aged 10 to 17 with multiple sclerosis. Donor details come from another sample of the same person, matched by shared clones.

As concerns this clonotype: A read error may explain this, as a much larger clone is one base away. The chain uses TRBV25-1 and TRBJ1-2; perhaps TRBD1 as D (5 bases). There are 13 residues in the CDR3. V lost 6 bases to trimming and J lost 3 bases, with 11 bases between them. CDR1 MGHDK and CDR2 SYGVNS come from the germline V gene. This CDR3 reads CASRMRGHYGYTF. The CDR3 nucleotides read TGTGCCAGCAGGATGAGGGGCCACTATGGCTACACCTTC.

This clonotype was found many times. The CDR3, as DNA: TGTGCCAGCAGCTTCCCGGGCGGAGAGACCCAGTACTTC. Translating it yields CASSFPGGETQYF. This rearrangement joins TRBV11-1 to TRBJ2-5, with unresolved D. V shed 3 bases and J shed 4 bases, with 9 bases lying between them. Germline-derived CDR1 and CDR2 are SGHAT and FQDESV (reference sequence). The CDR3 runs to 13 residues.

J is TRBJ2-1 and V is TRBV5-6; D may be TRBD2 (5 bases). CDR3 length equals 15 residues. Germline CDR1 and CDR2: SGHDT and YYEEEE. V lost 1 base to trimming and J lost 6 bases, with 14 bases between them. The CDR3 DNA is TGTGCCAGCAGCTTGCACGTGGTGGGAGTCAATGAGCAGTTCTTC. As protein: CASSLHVVGVNEQFF.

This clonotype occurred once. One end of the junction fails to match germline, which may point to a read error. CDR3: CASSHAEEGESQETQYF. CDR3 DNA: TGTGCCAGCAGCCACGCAGAGGAAGGGGAGAGCCAAGAGACCCAATACTTC. V and J are TRBV9 and TRBJ2-5; either TRBD1 or TRBD2 may fit D (5 bases each). The CDR3 extends over 17 amino acids. Germline V gene lookup returns CDR1 SGDLS and CDR2 YYNGEE.

This clonotype was observed a few times. J is TRBJ1-1 and V is TRBV20-1; D unresolved. The CDR3 is 13 residues long. The germline gives CDR1 DFQATT, CDR2 SNEGSKA (reference sequence). V dropped 0 bases and J dropped 6 bases, with 11 bases sitting between them. CDR3: CSARDHRAAEAFF. The CDR3 DNA is TGCAGTGCTAGAGATCATAGGGCCGCTGAAGCTTTCTTT.

This clonotype was found a few times. This chain uses TRBV29-1 with TRBJ1-1, with D possibly matching TRBD1 (5 bases). Germline V lookup: CDR1 SQVTM, CDR2 ANQGSEA. The CDR3 loop spans 13 amino acids. The germline V and J ends were trimmed by 6 bases and 0 bases, with 11 bases remaining between them. Here the CDR3 DNA reads TGCAGCGTGCAGGGTTTATTGAACACTGAAGCTTTCTTT. The encoded protein is CSVQGLLNTEAFF.

The V gene is TRBV20-1, the J gene TRBJ2-3, with 10 bases identical to TRBD2. Germline CDR1 reads DFQATT; CDR2 reads SNEGSKA (reference sequence). The length of the CDR3 is 17 residues. The ends lost 5 bases at V and 0 bases at J; junction bases unmatched: 11. The CDR3 DNA sequence: TGCAGTGCTGAGATAGCGGGAGGCCCCATTAGCACAGATACGCAGTATTTT. As protein: CSAEIAGGPISTDTQYF.

A note on this clonotype: Being one base from a much bigger clone, this may be a read error. The J gene is TRBJ2-2, the V gene TRBV6-5; D perhaps matches TRBD2 (7 bases). Germline CDR1 and CDR2: MNHEY and SVGAGI. The CDR3 spans 11 residues. The CDR3 region has the DNA TGTGCCAGCAGAAGAGGGGGGGAGCGGTTTTTT. Encoded protein: CASRRGGERFF.

V usage is TRBV9 and J usage is TRBJ2-3; 10 bases are shared with TRBD2. Germline V CDR1 and CDR2: SGDLS, YYNGEE. With 3 bases clipped from V and 2 bases from J, the junction kept 3 bases outside the gene matches. The CDR3 consists of 15 residues. The CDR3 reads CASSELAGFTDTQYF. In DNA form, the CDR3 reads TGTGCCAGCAGCGAACTAGCGGGGTTCACAGATACGCAGTATTTT.

The chain has TRBV7-2 and TRBJ1-6; 9 nucleotides agree with TRBD1. V dropped 4 bases and J dropped 6; count of bases not matched to a gene: 4. Looked up from germline, CDR1 is SGHTA and CDR2 is FQGNSA. The length of the CDR3 is 15 residues. This chain's CDR3 is CASSSWTGVNSPLHF. The CDR3 region has the DNA TGTGCCAGCAGCTCCTGGACAGGGGTTAATTCACCCCTCCACTTT.

CDR3 in amino acids: CASSRTGRFGYEQYF. DNA of the CDR3: TGCGCCAGCAGCCGGACAGGGCGGTTTGGCTACGAGCAGTACTTC. The chain combines TRBV5-1 with TRBJ2-7; 8 nucleotides agree with TRBD1. Germline CDR1 SGHRS, CDR2 YFSETQ. The CDR3 runs 15 residues. The V gene end was trimmed by 4 bases and the J gene end by 3 bases; junction bases not matched to a gene: 9.

The J gene is TRBJ2-1, the V gene TRBV2; D ambiguous. Trimming shortened V by 4 bases and J by 7 bases, and 5 bases separated the two germline ends. This CDR3 comprises 11 residues. Germline lookup yields CDR1 SNHLY and CDR2 FYNNEI. The CDR3 DNA is TGTGCCAGCAGTGGCTGTAATGAGCAGTTCTTC. It specifies CASSGCNEQFF.

The rearrangement links TRBV20-1 to TRBJ1-1; no clear D gene. Trimming took off 7 bases at V and 0 bases at J, with 9 bases between the two ends. The CDR3 totals 12 residues. Germline CDR1 DFQATT, CDR2 SNEGSKA (reference sequence). The CDR3 is CSEGRMNTEAFF. The CDR3 bases are TGCAGTGAGGGCCGTATGAACACTGAAGCTTTCTTT.

The chain uses TRBV10-3 and TRBJ1-4; 11 bases line up with TRBD1. J lost 7 bases, V lost 6 bases, and 1 base had no gene match. In germline, CDR1 is ENHRY, CDR2 SYGVKD. This CDR3 has 13 amino acids. CDR3 protein: CAISGTGGEKLFF. In DNA, the CDR3 is TGTGCCATCAGCGGGACAGGGGGTGAAAAACTGTTTTTT.

This chain uses TRBV20-1 with TRBJ2-3; D might be TRBD1 or TRBD2, each matching 5 bases. Germline CDR1 and CDR2: DFQATT and SNEGSKA (reference sequence). V lost 5 bases, J lost 1 base, and 13 bases lay in between. The CDR3 is made up of 14 amino acids. The CDR3 here is CSALGGFGTDTQYF. CDR3 coding DNA: TGCAGTGCTCTTGGGGGATTTGGCACAGATACGCAGTATTTT.

With regard to this clonotype: This may come from a read error, since a much larger clone is one base off. The CDR3: CGGSATGICNEQFF. The CDR3 DNA reads as TGCGGGGGAAGCGCGACGGGAATATGCAATGAGCAGTTCTTC. The chain uses TRBV20-1 and TRBJ2-1; D is possibly TRBD1 or TRBD2 (5 bases each). Germline assignment: CDR1 DFQATT and CDR2 SNEGSKA (reference sequence). The CDR3 runs 14 residues.

This clonotype was recorded many times. The chain recombines TRBV9 with TRBJ2-3; no clear D. The germline gives CDR1 SGDLS, CDR2 YYNGEE. Trimming took 0 bases from V and 6 from J, leaving 11 bases between them. The CDR3 length is 14 residues. The CDR3 sequence is CASSVETVKDTQYF. In DNA form, the CDR3 reads TGTGCCAGCAGCGTAGAAACAGTCAAGGATACGCAGTATTTT.

V usage is TRBV5-1 and J usage is TRBJ2-4; D may be TRBD1 (6 bases). The last part of the DNA fits TRBJ2-7 better; the J call may be wrong. The CDR3 extends over 15 amino acids. Germline loops: CDR1 SGHRS, CDR2 YFSETQ. CDR3 loop: CASSLEPGQSYEQYF. DNA of the CDR3: TGCGCCAGCAGCTTGGAACCGGGACAAAGCTACGAGCAGTACTTC.

The J gene is TRBJ1-2, the V gene TRBV18, with D tentatively TRBD1 (6 bases). The CDR3 has 12 amino acids. V was clipped by 4 bases and J by 8 bases, with 11 bases between them. CDR1 and CDR2 (germline): KGHSH, LQKENI. This CDR3 reads CASSHNREGYTF. As DNA, the CDR3 is TGTGCCAGCTCACACAACAGGGAGGGCTACACCTTC.

This clonotype was counted between two and nine times. The J gene is TRBJ1-1, the V gene TRBV7-2, with D perhaps matching TRBD1 (5 bases). Trimming shortened V by 1 base and J by 4 bases, and 7 bases separated the two germline ends. In germline, CDR1 is SGHTA, CDR2 FQGNSA. The CDR3 consists of 13 residues. This chain's CDR3 is CASSLDGATEAFF. The DNA of the CDR3 is TGTGCCAGCAGCTTAGATGGGGCCACTGAAGCTTTCTTT. The full variable domain, its missing parts supplied by reference TRBV7-2 and TRBJ1-1, is GAGVSQSPSNKVTEKGKDVELRCDPISGHTALYWYRQSLGQGLEFLIYFQGNSAPDKSGLPSDRFSAERTGGSVSTLTIQRTQQEDSAVYLCASSLDGATEAFFGQGTRLTVV.

This clonotype occurred many times. The chain recombines TRBV7-8 with TRBJ1-1; perhaps TRBD1 as D (5 bases). This CDR3 region has 13 residues. The ends were cut back, 5 bases at V and 1 base at J, with 8 bases in the middle. CDR1 and CDR2 from the germline V gene are SGHVS and FQNEAQ. Here the CDR3 DNA reads TGTGCCAGCAGCCCGGACACGAACACTGAAGCTTTCTTT. Its protein is CASSPDTNTEAFF.

The sample holds a few counts of this clonotype. J is TRBJ2-1 and V is TRBV20-1; 8 bases are a match to TRBD1. The CDR3 length is 14 residues. Germline V CDR1 and CDR2: DFQATT, SNEGSKA (reference sequence). With 5 bases clipped from V and 4 bases from J, the junction kept 7 bases outside the gene matches. The CDR3 DNA reads TGCAGTGCTCCTCAGGGGGCGAGTTACAATGAGCAGTTCTTC. Translating it yields CSAPQGASYNEQFF.

The chain uses TRBV13 and TRBJ2-1, with 10 bases matching TRBD2. This CDR3 contains 13 residues. Per germline, CDR1 PRHDT and CDR2 FYEKMQ (reference sequence). Germline trimming cut 8 bases from V and 4 bases from J; bases unmatched to any gene: 2. The CDR3 loop is CASGLAVYNEQFF. The CDR3 region has the DNA TGTGCCAGCGGACTAGCGGTATACAATGAGCAGTTCTTC.

There are a few counts of this clonotype. The chain couples TRBV29-1 to TRBJ2-1; TRBD2 aligns across 9 bases. Trimming at V came to 1 base and at J to 8 bases, leaving 6 bases not matched to a gene. The CDR3 consists of 14 residues. Germline V CDR1 and CDR2: SQVTM, ANQGSEA. This chain's CDR3 is CSVEVAGEPYEQFF. Here the CDR3 DNA reads TGCAGCGTTGAAGTAGCGGGAGAACCCTATGAGCAGTTCTTC.

This clonotype was seen repeatedly, ten times or more. The chain joins TRBV6-5 to TRBJ2-3, with 10 bases lining up with TRBD2. This CDR3 has 15 residues. CDR1 is MNHEY and CDR2 is SVGAGI in the germline V gene. The ends lost 0 bases at V and 5 bases at J; junction bases unmatched: 2. The CDR3, as DNA: TGTGCCAGCAGTTACTCCCGACTAGCGGGAGATACGCAGTATTTT. This codes for CASSYSRLAGDTQYF.

V and J are TRBV6-1 and TRBJ1-5, with a weak D call TRBD1 (5 bases). The CDR3 length is 15 residues. Deletions cut 0 bases from V and 4 bases from J, with 10 bases between. The germline V gene has CDR1 MNHNS and CDR2 SASEGT. This CDR3 reads CASSEAPQANQPQHF. The CDR3 bases are TGTGCCAGCAGTGAAGCCCCACAGGCTAATCAGCCCCAGCATTTT.